This T cell receptor (beta chain) was found in a study of cytomegalovirus exposure and HLA in healthy donors. Study-wide points: HLA allele associations emerged for roughly 17,000 TCR beta sequences in a later analysis, at 0.05 false discovery rate.

PCR primers comprised 60 Vbeta and 13 Jbeta primers. Assay: immunoSEQ multiplex PCR; the TCRdb copy retains only in-frame clones and omits some. The repertoire consists of approximately 32,000 clones, with approximately 82% occurring once and the leading ten covering less than 4%. Germline V lookup: CDR1 ENHRY, CDR2 SYGVKD. V lost 3 bases, J lost 5 bases, and 15 bases lay in between. There are 15 residues in the CDR3. Note on this clone: The antigen is not known.

The sequence was collected from a woman under 30 in good health and CMV-seronegative. The chain joins TRBV10-3 to TRBJ2-3; TRBD2 is a possible D gene (6 bases). Material: PBMCs. The CDR3 spells CAISERAGYGDTQYF. The CDR3, as DNA: TGTGCCATCAGTGAAAGGGCGGGATATGGAGATACGCAGTATTTT.